This passage covers 6 T cell receptor beta chains from one sample sequenced in a study of T cell responses to AZD1222 COVID-19 vaccine (TCRdb year 2021). The library was built by means of the immunoSEQ multiplex PCR assay. As stored in TCRdb, this immuneACCESS dataset retains in-frame rearrangements with V and J assigned. A fraction of the clones does not appear; measured against another copy, unresolved V genes explain less than half of the discrepancy, and the remainder lacks a known reason. Here the sample has 140,000 to 150,000 clones; 88% occur a single time. The ten largest clones add up to approximately 5.6% of the sample. In light of the paper, this sample's time point label describes: about 28 days (+/-7) after the second vaccine dose. The sample's treatment or condition, from its label and the paper: meningococcal conjugate vaccine given as trial control. The sample consisted of peripheral blood, taken 28 days after the second dose of the MenACWY control vaccine. The source of these receptors is an adult who received the MenACWY meningococcal vaccine as a control.

This rearrangement joins TRBV4-2 to TRBJ2-2; the match to TRBD1 covers 7 bases. This CDR3 comprises 16 residues. Germline-derived CDR1 and CDR2 are LGHNA and YNFKEQ. Unmatched junction bases numbered 9, after V lost 2 bases and J lost 6 bases. This CDR3 reads CASSQRTGLGAGELFF. CDR3 nucleotides: TGTGCCAGCAGCCAAAGGACAGGATTAGGGGCCGGGGAGCTGTTTTTT.

The rearrangement joins TRBV12-3 or TRBV12-4 to TRBJ2-1; D not certain. The CDR3 has 11 amino acids. Trimming shortened V by 3 bases and J by 7 bases, and 4 bases separated the two germline ends. CDR3 sequence (DNA): TGTGCCAGCAGTTTTTTGAATGAGCAGTTCTTC. This gives the protein CASSFLNEQFF.

This chain connects TRBV5-5 to TRBJ2-7, with a possible D match to TRBD2 (5 bases). Trimming pared 1 base from V and 1 base from J, leaving 9 bases between. From germline, CDR1 is SGHKS and CDR2 YYEKEE (reference sequence). CDR3 size: 14 residues. Written as DNA, the CDR3 is TGTGCCAGCAGCTTGATAGGCGGGTCCTACGAGCAGTACTTC. Amino acids: CASSLIGGSYEQYF.

This clone came up once. V usage is TRBV19 and J usage is TRBJ2-1, with 13 bases fitting TRBD2. Unmatched junction bases numbered 3, after V lost 4 bases and J lost 0 bases. Germline V gives CDR1 LNHDA, CDR2 SQIVND (reference sequence). The CDR3 length is 17 residues. CDR3 sequence reads: CASSKGLAGSSYNEQFF. CDR3 sequence (DNA): TGTGCCAGTAGTAAGGGACTAGCGGGAAGCTCCTACAATGAGCAGTTCTTC.

This clone was picked up a small number of times. DNA of the CDR3: TGTGCCAGCAATAAACAGGGTGGGGGGTATGGCTACACCTTC. Amino acid sequence: CASNKQGGGYGYTF. This chain uses TRBV6-5 with TRBJ1-2, with D maybe TRBD1 (6 bases). V was clipped by 7 bases and J by 5 bases, with 17 bases between them. CDR1 and CDR2 from the germline V gene are MNHEY and SVGAGI. This CDR3 contains 14 residues.

The chain joins TRBV12-3 or TRBV12-4 to TRBJ1-1, with no clear D. V was cut by 6 bases and J by 0 bases, with 5 bases left in between. The CDR3 totals 12 residues. CDR3 nucleotides: TGTGCCAGCAGGCCCATGAACACTGAAGCTTTCTTT. The encoded protein is CASRPMNTEAFF.